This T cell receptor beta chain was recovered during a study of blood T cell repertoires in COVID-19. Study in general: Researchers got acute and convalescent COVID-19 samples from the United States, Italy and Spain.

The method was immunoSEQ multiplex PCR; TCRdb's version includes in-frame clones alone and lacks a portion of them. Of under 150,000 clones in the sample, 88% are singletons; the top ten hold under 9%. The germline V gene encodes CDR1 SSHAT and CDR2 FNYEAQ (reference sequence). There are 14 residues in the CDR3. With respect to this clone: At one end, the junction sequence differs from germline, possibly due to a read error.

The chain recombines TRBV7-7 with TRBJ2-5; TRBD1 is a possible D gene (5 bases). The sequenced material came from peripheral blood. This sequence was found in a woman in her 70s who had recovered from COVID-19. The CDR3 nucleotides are TGTGCTAGCAGCTTATGGTTGGGGCCAGAGACCCAGTACTTC. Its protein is CASSLWLGPETQYF.